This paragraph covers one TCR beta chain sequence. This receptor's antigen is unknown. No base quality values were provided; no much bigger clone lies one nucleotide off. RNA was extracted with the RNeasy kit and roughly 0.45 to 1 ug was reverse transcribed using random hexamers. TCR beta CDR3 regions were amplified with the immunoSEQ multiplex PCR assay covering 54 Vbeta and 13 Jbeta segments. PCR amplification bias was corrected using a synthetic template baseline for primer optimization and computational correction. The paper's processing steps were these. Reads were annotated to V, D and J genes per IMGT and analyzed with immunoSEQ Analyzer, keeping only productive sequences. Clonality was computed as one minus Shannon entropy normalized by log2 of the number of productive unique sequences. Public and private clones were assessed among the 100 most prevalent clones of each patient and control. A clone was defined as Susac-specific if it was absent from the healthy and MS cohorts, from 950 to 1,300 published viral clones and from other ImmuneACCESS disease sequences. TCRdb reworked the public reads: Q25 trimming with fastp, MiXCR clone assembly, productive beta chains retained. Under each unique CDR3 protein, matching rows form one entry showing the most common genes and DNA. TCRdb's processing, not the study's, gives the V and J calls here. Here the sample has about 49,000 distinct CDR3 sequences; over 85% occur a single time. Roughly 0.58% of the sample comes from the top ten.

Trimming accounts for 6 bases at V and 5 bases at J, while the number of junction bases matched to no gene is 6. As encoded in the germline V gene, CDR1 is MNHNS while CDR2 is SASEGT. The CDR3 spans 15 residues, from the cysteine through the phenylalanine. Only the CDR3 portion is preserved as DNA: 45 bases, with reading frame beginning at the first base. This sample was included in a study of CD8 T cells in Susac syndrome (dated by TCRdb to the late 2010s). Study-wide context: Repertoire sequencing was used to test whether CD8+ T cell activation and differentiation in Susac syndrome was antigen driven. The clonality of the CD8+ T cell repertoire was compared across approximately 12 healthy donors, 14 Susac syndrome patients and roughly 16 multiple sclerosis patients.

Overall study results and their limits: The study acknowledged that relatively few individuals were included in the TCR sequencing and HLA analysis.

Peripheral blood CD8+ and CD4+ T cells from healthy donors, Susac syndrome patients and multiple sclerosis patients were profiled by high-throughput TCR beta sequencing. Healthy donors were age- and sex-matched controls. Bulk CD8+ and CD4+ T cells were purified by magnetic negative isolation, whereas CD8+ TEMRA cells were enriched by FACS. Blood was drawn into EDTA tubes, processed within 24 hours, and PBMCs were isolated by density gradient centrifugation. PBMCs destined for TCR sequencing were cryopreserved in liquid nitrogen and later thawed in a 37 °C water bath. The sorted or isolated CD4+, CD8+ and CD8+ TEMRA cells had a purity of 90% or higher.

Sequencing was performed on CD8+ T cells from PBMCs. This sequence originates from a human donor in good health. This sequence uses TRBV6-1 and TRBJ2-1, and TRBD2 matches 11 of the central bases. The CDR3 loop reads CASSFGTSGDNEQFF. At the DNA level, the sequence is TGTGCCAGCAGCTTCGGGACTAGCGGCGACAATGAGCAGTTCTTC.